One and the same sample provided the 18 T cell receptor beta chains below, sequenced in a study of cytomegalovirus exposure and HLA in healthy donors. Primers included in the PCR were 60 Vbeta and 13 Jbeta primers. Sequencing was performed with immunoSEQ multiplex PCR; in TCRdb, only in-frame clones are kept and a portion is missing. The sample shows about 120,000 clones, around 85% of them seen only once. The material sequenced was PBMCs. The receptor source for this set is a man aged 25-45 years in good health and CMV-seropositive.

The V and J genes are TRBV29-1 and TRBJ1-1; D perhaps matches TRBD1 (5 bases). The CDR3 consists of 15 residues. Germline CDR1 and CDR2: SQVTM and ANQGSEA. V was trimmed by 3 bases and J by 1 base, leaving 15 bases between them. For the CDR3, the DNA is TGCAGCGTTGAGACGCGGGGCATCAAGAACACTGAAGCTTTCTTT. Translation: CSVETRGIKNTEAFF.

The chain has TRBV30 and TRBJ1-5; no firm D call. Trimming shortened V by 2 bases and J by 2 bases, and 7 bases separated the two germline ends. Germline loops: CDR1 GTSNPN, CDR2 SVGIG (reference sequence). This CDR3 has 13 amino acids. The CDR3 DNA follows: TGTGCCTGGAGTAAGGAGGGCAATCAGCCCCAGCATTTT. Amino acids: CAWSKEGNQPQHF.

This rearrangement joins TRBV5-8 to TRBJ2-1; possibly TRBD1 for D (6 bases). Germline V gives CDR1 SGHTS, CDR2 YDEGEE. The length of the CDR3 is 15 residues. Trimming removed 4 bases from V and 6 bases from J, with 17 bases in between. The CDR3 DNA follows: TGTGCCAGCAGCCGGGCTTCAGGGGTAATCAATGAGCAGTTCTTC. Its protein product is CASSRASGVINEQFF.

The chain carries TRBV19 and TRBJ1-6, with 7 bases lining up with TRBD1. CDR3 length: 15 amino acids. CDR1 is LNHDA, CDR2 SQIVND, per germline (reference sequence). After removal of 3 bases from V and 7 bases from J, the junction contained 6 bases not matched to a gene. The CDR3 spells CASSIKTGWNSPLHF. For the CDR3, the DNA is TGTGCCAGTAGTATCAAGACAGGGTGGAATTCACCCCTCCACTTT.

The gene calls are TRBV6-5 and TRBJ2-7; 7 positions match TRBD1. This CDR3 is 14 amino acids long. Germline V gene sequence: CDR1 MNHEY, CDR2 SVGAGI. Trimming took 5 bases from V and 6 from J; bases not matched to a gene: 10. CDR3 DNA: TGTGCCAGCAGTCCGGAACCGACAGGGAGCGAGCAGTACTTC. It yields the protein CASSPEPTGSEQYF.

This rearrangement joins TRBV4-3 to TRBJ1-2; D is undetermined. V gave up 0 bases and J gave up 7 bases, with 18 bases separating them. This CDR3 is 16 amino acids long. Germline CDR1 reads LGHNA; CDR2 reads YSLEER. This CDR3 is CASSQDRDKLGSGYTF. The CDR3, as DNA: TGCGCCAGCAGCCAAGATCGCGACAAACTGGGGAGTGGCTACACCTTC.

The chain links TRBV5-4 to TRBJ2-3; maybe TRBD2 (5 bases). Germline V CDR1 and CDR2: SGHNT, YYREEE (reference sequence). V lost 4 bases and J lost 0, with 12 bases in between. This CDR3 has 15 residues. DNA for the CDR3: TGTGCCAGCAGCCCCGGACTCACTAGCACAGATACGCAGTATTTT. Its protein is CASSPGLTSTDTQYF.

This chain connects TRBV18 to TRBJ2-2; 7 positions agree with TRBD1. The CDR3 runs 18 residues. The V and J ends lost 4 bases and 1 base, in that order; junction bases with no gene match: 12. Germline V CDR1 and CDR2: KGHSH, LQKENI. In DNA form, the CDR3 reads TGTGCCAGCTCACGTTGGCACTCCGGGACAGAGAACACCGGGGAGCTGTTTTTT. This translates into CASSRWHSGTENTGELFF.

The J gene is TRBJ2-3, the V gene TRBV7-2; possibly TRBD2 for D (6 bases). V was cut by 4 bases and J by 6 bases, with 8 bases left in between. The CDR3 has 12 amino acids. CDR1 and CDR2 from the germline V gene are SGHTA and FQGNSA. CDR3 coding DNA: TGTGCCAGCAGCTGGGGGGATGATACGCAGTATTTT. Its translation: CASSWGDDTQYF.

The V gene is TRBV11-2, the J gene TRBJ1-6; D gene unclear. Germline V lookup: CDR1 SGHAT, CDR2 FQNNGV. V was shortened by 5 bases and J by 5 bases, with 10 bases between the two germline ends. CDR3 size: 14 residues. The CDR3 DNA reads as TGTGCCAGCAGCCCATCAGCGGATAATTCACCCCTCCACTTT. Protein product: CASSPSADNSPLHF.

The chain carries TRBV30 and TRBJ1-1; 8 bases align to TRBD1. CDR3 size: 13 residues. From germline, CDR1 is GTSNPN and CDR2 SVGIG (reference sequence). Trimming at V came to 7 bases and at J to 4 bases, leaving 8 bases not matched to a gene. CDR3 residues: CASRGQDRTEAFF. Here the CDR3 DNA reads TGTGCCTCCAGGGGGCAAGATCGCACTGAAGCTTTCTTT.

This chain connects TRBV11-2 to TRBJ1-5; D is ambiguous. This CDR3 comprises 16 residues. Trimming took off 0 bases at V and 7 bases at J, with 16 bases between the two ends. In germline, CDR1 is SGHAT, CDR2 FQNNGV. The CDR3 here is CASSLDGGSPMQPQHF. CDR3 DNA: TGTGCCAGCAGCTTAGATGGAGGGTCCCCAATGCAGCCCCAGCATTTT.

The genes are TRBV6-4 and TRBJ2-5; D is possibly TRBD2 (5 bases). The V end was cut by 8 bases, the J end by 7 bases, with 20 bases between. Germline V gene lookup returns CDR1 MRHNA and CDR2 SNTAGT. The CDR3 length is 14 residues. This CDR3 is CASPVGMIEGTQYF. The DNA for the CDR3 is TGTGCCAGCCCAGTCGGGATGATAGAAGGGACCCAGTACTTC.

The V gene is TRBV9, the J gene TRBJ2-7; weak D call: TRBD1 (6 bases). Looked up from germline, CDR1 is SGDLS and CDR2 is YYNGEE. The germline V and J ends were trimmed by 2 bases and 1 base, with 10 bases remaining between them. The CDR3 sequence is 14 residues long. This CDR3 reads CASSVGQLSYEQYF. For the CDR3, the DNA is TGTGCCAGCAGCGTCGGACAGTTGTCCTACGAGCAGTACTTC.

The chain has TRBV11-3 and TRBJ1-1; D not certain. The CDR3 spans 14 residues. Trimming took 5 bases from V and 3 from J, leaving 13 bases between them. CDR1 is SGHNT and CDR2 is YENEEA in the germline V gene. The CDR3 protein is CASSTNPGDTEAFF. In DNA form, the CDR3 reads TGTGCCAGCAGCACCAACCCCGGGGACACTGAAGCTTTCTTT.

The chain couples TRBV7-2 to TRBJ1-1; the D is unclear. V was clipped by 2 bases and J by 1 base, with 5 bases between them. Germline values: CDR1 SGHTA, CDR2 FQGNSA. CDR3 length: 13 residues. For the CDR3, the DNA is TGTGCCAGCAGCTTAACAGCGAACACTGAAGCTTTCTTT. This gives the protein CASSLTANTEAFF.

The chain has TRBV19 and TRBJ1-4, with D unclear. CDR3 length: 14 residues. Trimming shortened V by 6 bases and J by 4 bases, and 12 bases separated the two germline ends. Germline V gives CDR1 LNHDA, CDR2 SQIVND (reference sequence). For the CDR3, the DNA is TGTGCCAGTAGCTCCGGGTTGGGTAATGAAAAACTGTTTTTT. Its translation is CASSSGLGNEKLFF. Full variable domain (rest looked up from reference TRBV19 and TRBJ1-4): DGGITQSPKYLFRKEGQNVTLSCEQNLNHDAMYWYRQDPGQGLRLIYYSQIVNDFQKGDIAEGYSVSREKKESFPLTVTSAQKNPTAFYLCASSSGLGNEKLFFGSGTQLSVL.

The chain uses TRBV12-5 and TRBJ2-7, with TRBD1 matching 10 bases. This CDR3 is 15 amino acids long. The V gene's germline CDR1 is LGHNT and CDR2 FRNRAP. With 6 bases clipped from V and 3 bases from J, the junction kept 8 bases outside the gene matches. The CDR3 sequence: CASGPGTGEIYEQYF. DNA for the CDR3: TGTGCTAGTGGGCCCGGGACAGGGGAAATCTACGAGCAGTACTTC.